This TCR beta chain was recovered during a study of cytomegalovirus exposure and HLA in healthy donors. Vbeta (60) and Jbeta (13) primers were used in the PCR. Data came from immunoSEQ multiplex PCR; TCRdb stores just in-frame clones and leaves some out. This table holds a few hundred thousand clones, approximately 70% found once. CDR1 and CDR2 from the germline V gene are LNHDA and SQIVND (reference sequence). The V end was cut by 9 bases, the J end by 1 base, with 21 bases between. The CDR3 covers 16 residues. The chain links TRBV19 to TRBJ1-1; a weak D match, TRBD1 (5 bases). The sequence derives from a woman in her twenties or thirties in good health and CMV-seronegative. Sequencing was done on a sample of PBMCs. CDR3 region: CASVHRGKAGNTEAFF. The CDR3 DNA reads TGTGCCAGCGTTCACCGGGGGAAGGCAGGGAACACTGAAGCTTTCTTT.